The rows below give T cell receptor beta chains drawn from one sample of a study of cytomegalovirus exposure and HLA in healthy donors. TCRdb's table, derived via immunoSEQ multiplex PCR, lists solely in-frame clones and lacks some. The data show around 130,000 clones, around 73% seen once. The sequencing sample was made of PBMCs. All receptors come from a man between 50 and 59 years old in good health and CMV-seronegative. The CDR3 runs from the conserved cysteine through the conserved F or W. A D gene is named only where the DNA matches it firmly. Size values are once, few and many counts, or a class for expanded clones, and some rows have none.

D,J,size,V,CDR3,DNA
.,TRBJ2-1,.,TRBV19,CASRGTRGLNEQFF,TGTGCCAGTAGGGGGACTAGGGGGCTCAATGAGCAGTTCTTC
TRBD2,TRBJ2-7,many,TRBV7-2,CASSWTSGSYEQYF,TGTGCCAGCAGCTGGACTAGCGGCTCCTACGAGCAGTACTTC
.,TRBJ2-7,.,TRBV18,CASSPSGDPLSYEQYF,TGTGCCAGCTCACCTTCAGGGGATCCCCTCTCCTACGAGCAGTACTTC
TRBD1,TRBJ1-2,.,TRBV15,CATSRGPPGQGGNYGYTF,TGTGCCACCAGCAGAGGTCCGCCGGGACAGGGCGGGAACTATGGCTACACCTTC
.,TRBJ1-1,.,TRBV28,CASSSTRGLATEAFF,TGTGCCAGCAGTTCCACCAGGGGATTGGCCACTGAAGCTTTCTTT
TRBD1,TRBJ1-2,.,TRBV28,CASRGQVGYGYTF,TGTGCCAGCCGCGGACAGGTTGGCTATGGCTACACCTTC
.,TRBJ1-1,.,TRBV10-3,CAISGTVLSNTEAFF,TGTGCCATCAGTGGGACAGTCCTATCGAACACTGAAGCTTTCTTT
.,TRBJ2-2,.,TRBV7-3,CASSPDSIGTGELFF,TGTGCCAGCAGCCCCGATAGCATAGGAACCGGGGAGCTGTTTTTT
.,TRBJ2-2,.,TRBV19,CASSDRAGELFF,TGTGCCAGTAGTGATCGAGCCGGGGAGCTGTTTTTT
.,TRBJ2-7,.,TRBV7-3,CAKGDKSSYEQYF,TGTGCCAAAGGGGATAAAAGCTCCTACGAGCAGTACTTC
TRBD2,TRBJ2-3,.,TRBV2,CASGPGLGGYF,TGTGCCAGCGGACCGGGACTAGGAGGGTATTTT
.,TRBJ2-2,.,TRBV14,CASSRVRSTTGELFF,TGTGCCAGCAGCCGGGTGCGGTCGACCACCGGGGAGCTGTTTTTT
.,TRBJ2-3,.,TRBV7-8,CASSLVERGNTDTQYF,TGTGCCAGCAGCTTAGTCGAAAGGGGGAACACAGATACGCAGTATTTT
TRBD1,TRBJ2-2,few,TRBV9,CASSYGQGAYTGELFF,TGTGCCAGCAGCTACGGTCAGGGGGCTTACACCGGGGAGCTGTTTTTT
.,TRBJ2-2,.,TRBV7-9,CASKIGANTGELFF,TGTGCCAGCAAAATAGGGGCGAACACCGGGGAGCTGTTTTTT
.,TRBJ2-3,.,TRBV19,CASSKGEADTQYF,TGTGCCAGTAGTAAAGGGGAGGCAGATACGCAGTATTTT
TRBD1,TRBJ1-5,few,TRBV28,CASRLTGGFNQPQHF,TGTGCCAGCAGGCTGACAGGGGGGTTTAATCAGCCCCAGCATTTT
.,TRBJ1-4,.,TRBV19,CAAKGSTNEKLFF,TGTGCCGCCAAGGGGTCAACTAATGAAAAACTGTTTTTT
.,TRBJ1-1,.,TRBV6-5,CASSLTLNTEAFF,TGTGCCAGCAGTTTGACACTGAACACTGAAGCTTTCTTT
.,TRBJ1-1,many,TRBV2,CASTLRGEAFF,TGTGCCAGCACCCTCAGGGGTGAAGCTTTCTTT
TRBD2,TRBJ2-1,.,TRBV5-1,CASSELSGGYNEQFF,TGCGCCAGCAGCGAATTAAGCGGGGGATACAATGAGCAGTTCTTC
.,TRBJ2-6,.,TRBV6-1,CASRPQISGANVLTF,TGTGCCAGCAGACCACAGATCTCTGGGGCCAACGTCCTGACTTTC
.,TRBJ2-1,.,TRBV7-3,CASSGGRSNEQFF,TGTGCCAGCAGCGGGGGGAGATCGAATGAGCAGTTCTTC
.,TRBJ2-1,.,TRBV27,CASSTPTSVDEQFF,TGTGCCAGCAGTACCCCGACTAGTGTCGATGAGCAGTTCTTC
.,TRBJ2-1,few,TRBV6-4,CASSDGAASYNEQFF,TGTGCCAGCAGTGACGGCGCGGCCTCCTACAATGAGCAGTTCTTC
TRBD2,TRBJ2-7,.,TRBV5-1,CASYPPGGPLYF,TGCGCCAGCTATCCCCCGGGAGGGCCTCTGTACTTC
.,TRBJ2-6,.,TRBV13,CASSLGGRTATYGANVLTF,TGTGCCAGCAGCTTAGGCGGCAGGACAGCTACATATGGGGCCAACGTCCTGACTTTC
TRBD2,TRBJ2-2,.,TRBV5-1,CASSLEGGKNTGELFF,TGCGCCAGCAGCTTGGAGGGAGGGAAAAACACCGGGGAGCTGTTTTTT
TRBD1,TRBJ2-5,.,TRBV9,CASSLRTGVGETQYF,TGTGCCAGCAGCTTACGGACAGGGGTCGGGGAGACCCAGTACTTC
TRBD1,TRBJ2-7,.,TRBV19,CASRTHDRASYEQYF,TGTGCCAGTAGGACACACGACAGGGCCTCCTACGAGCAGTACTTC
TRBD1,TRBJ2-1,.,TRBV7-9,CASSLGQANEQFF,TGTGCCAGCAGCTTGGGACAGGCAAATGAGCAGTTCTTC
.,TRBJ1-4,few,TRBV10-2,CASSESRQGNEKLFF,TGCGCCAGCAGTGAGTCGCGGCAGGGTAATGAAAAACTGTTTTTT
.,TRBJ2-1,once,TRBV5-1,CASSLGLAGNEQFF,TGCGCCAGCAGCTTGGGCCTAGCTGGTAATGAGCAGTTCTTC
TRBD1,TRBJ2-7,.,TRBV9,CASSPRTGLTTYEQYF,TGTGCCAGCAGCCCTCGGACAGGACTTACAACCTACGAGCAGTACTTC
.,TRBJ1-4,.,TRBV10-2,CASSGPAGSPSGEKLFF,TGCGCCAGCAGTGGCCCCGCCGGGTCCCCCTCGGGTGAAAAACTGTTTTTT
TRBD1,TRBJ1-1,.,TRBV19,CASSKRTGDTEAFF,TGTGCCAGTAGTAAGCGGACAGGGGACACTGAAGCTTTCTTT
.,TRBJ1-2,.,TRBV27,CASSLAFPLGVNGYTF,TGTGCCAGCAGTTTAGCCTTTCCTTTGGGAGTCAATGGCTACACCTTC
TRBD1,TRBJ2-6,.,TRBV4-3,CASSQVNRGSGANVLTF,TGCGCCAGCAGCCAAGTGAACAGGGGGTCTGGGGCCAACGTCCTGACTTTC
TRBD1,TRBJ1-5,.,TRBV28,CATNRGGIRQPQHF,TGTGCCACGAACAGGGGGGGGATACGTCAGCCCCAGCATTTT
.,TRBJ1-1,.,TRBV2,CASSEAGQYMNTEAFF,TGTGCCAGCAGTGAAGCGGGGCAGTACATGAACACTGAAGCTTTCTTT
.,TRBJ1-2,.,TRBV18,CASSLREGGYGYTF,TGTGCCAGCTCCCTACGTGAGGGAGGCTATGGCTACACCTTC
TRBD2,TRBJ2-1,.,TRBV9,CASSARSGDTNNEQFF,TGTGCCAGCAGCGCCCGTAGCGGGGATACCAACAATGAGCAGTTCTTC
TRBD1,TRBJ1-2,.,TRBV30,CAWSVKGTAGYTF,TGTGCCTGGAGTGTAAAGGGGACAGCAGGCTACACCTTC
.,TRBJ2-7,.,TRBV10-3,CAISKTNSYEQYF,TGTGCCATCAGTAAGACAAACTCCTACGAGCAGTACTTC
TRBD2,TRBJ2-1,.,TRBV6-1,CASNLAGYNEQFF,TGTGCCAGCAATCTAGCGGGATACAATGAGCAGTTCTTC
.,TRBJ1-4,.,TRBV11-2,CASSFQSEKLFF,TGTGCCAGCAGCTTCCAATCAGAAAAACTGTTTTTT
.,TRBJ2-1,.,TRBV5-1,CASKLGGSAGQFF,TGCGCCAGCAAGCTTGGAGGCAGCGCTGGGCAGTTCTTC
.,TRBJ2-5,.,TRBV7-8,CASSLLGLDRETQYF,TGTGCCAGCAGCCTACTAGGGTTGGATCGGGAGACCCAGTACTTC
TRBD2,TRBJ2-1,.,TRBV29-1,CSVEGPTGLAGAYNEQFF,TGCAGCGTTGAAGGCCCTACAGGACTAGCGGGAGCGTACAATGAGCAGTTCTTC
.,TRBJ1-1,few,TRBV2,CASIQRGEAFF,TGTGCCAGCATCCAAAGGGGTGAAGCTTTCTTT
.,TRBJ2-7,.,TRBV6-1,CASIRGGSVYEQYF,TGTGCCAGCATCAGAGGAGGGAGCGTCTACGAGCAGTACTTC
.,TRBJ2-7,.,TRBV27,CASSSGTWGNYEQYF,TGTGCCAGCAGTTCCGGGACTTGGGGGAACTACGAGCAGTACTTC
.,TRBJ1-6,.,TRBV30,CAWSPPRTSLSRANSPLHF,TGTGCCTGGAGTCCACCACGGACAAGTTTAAGTAGGGCTAATTCACCCCTCCACTTT
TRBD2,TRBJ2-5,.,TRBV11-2,CASSLHGLGIQETQYF,TGTGCCAGCAGCTTACATGGACTAGGAATTCAAGAGACCCAGTACTTC
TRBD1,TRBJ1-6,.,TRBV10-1,CASSESGQDNSPLHF,TGCGCCAGCAGTGAGTCTGGACAGGATAATTCACCCCTCCACTTT
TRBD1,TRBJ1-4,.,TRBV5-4,CASSLGTGGGNEKLFF,TGTGCCAGCAGCCTTGGGACAGGTGGAGGTAATGAAAAACTGTTTTTT
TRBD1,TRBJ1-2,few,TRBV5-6,CASSLGQGDYGYTF,TGTGCCAGCAGCTTGGGACAGGGAGACTATGGCTACACCTTC